The 7 T cell receptor beta chains below all came from one sample that was sequenced in a study of monozygotic twins with inflammatory bowel disease. TCRdb re-analyzed the 5' RACE reads; it lists each CDR3 protein once, without DNA. The sample table includes approximately 150,000 distinct CDR3 sequences. The sample taken for sequencing was blood. Every receptor here comes from a human donor with ulcerative colitis or Crohn's disease, or a healthy co-twin of an affected twin (not recorded which).

This chain's CDR3 is CASRPPGFMNTEAFF. The V call is TRBV27, the J call TRBJ1-1; the TCRdb call, TRBD1, lacks DNA for checking. CDR1 and CDR2 from the germline V gene are MNHEY and SMNVEV (reference sequence). This CDR3 contains 15 residues.

The chain links TRBV5-1 to TRBJ1-6; lacking DNA, the TRBD1 call made by TCRdb goes unchecked. Germline CDR1 is SGHRS and CDR2 is YFSETQ. The CDR3 runs to 16 residues. CDR3 loop: CASSLGDGLGNSPLHF.

The chain carries TRBV3-1 and TRBJ1-5; TCRdb lists TRBD1, though no DNA is available to test this call. Germline V gene data show CDR1 as LGHDT and CDR2 as YNNKEL (reference sequence). The CDR3 runs to 17 residues. Here the CDR3 reads CASSQGQGAVSNQPQHF.

The rearrangement uses TRBV6-5 and TRBJ2-5. Germline loops: CDR1 MNHEY, CDR2 SVGAGI. The CDR3 runs 14 residues. The CDR3 is CASSYAGNRETQYF.

The chain carries TRBV23-1 and TRBJ2-1; TCRdb's D call of TRBD1 is untestable without DNA. TRBV23-1 is an open reading frame, and its role is uncertain. This CDR3 is 11 amino acids long. CDR3 residues: CTPGRWNEQFF.

The genes are TRBV20-1 and TRBJ2-7; without DNA, the TCRdb call of TRBD1 cannot be checked. Germline CDR1 reads DFQATT; CDR2 reads SNEGSKA (reference sequence). The CDR3 covers 11 residues. The CDR3 reads CSADHRDEQYF.

The rearrangement links TRBV20-1 to TRBJ2-1; TCRdb outputs TRBD1, but without DNA this stays unchecked. This CDR3 contains 16 residues. Germline V lookup: CDR1 DFQATT, CDR2 SNEGSKA (reference sequence). This CDR3 is CSARGDDRDSYNEQFF.